The source of this T cell receptor (beta chain) is a study of T cells expressing NK-cell markers. Study-level information: Sorted CD3+CD56+NKG2C+, CD3+CD56+NKG2C- and CD3+CD56-NKG2C+ T cells provided the TCR beta repertoires.

The length of the CDR3 is 16 residues. TCRdb re-analyzed the 5' RACE reads; it lists each CDR3 protein once, without DNA. The sample has a few hundred thousand distinct CDR3 sequences. V and J are TRBV12-3 or TRBV12-4 and TRBJ1-6. The sequenced sample consisted of blood T cells: a sorted CD56 or NKG2C T cell subset, CD4+ or CD8+ T cells, or bulk PBMC T cells (not recorded which). The TCR comes from a man younger than 35 in good health. CDR3 amino acids: CASTTGRGNYNSPLHF.